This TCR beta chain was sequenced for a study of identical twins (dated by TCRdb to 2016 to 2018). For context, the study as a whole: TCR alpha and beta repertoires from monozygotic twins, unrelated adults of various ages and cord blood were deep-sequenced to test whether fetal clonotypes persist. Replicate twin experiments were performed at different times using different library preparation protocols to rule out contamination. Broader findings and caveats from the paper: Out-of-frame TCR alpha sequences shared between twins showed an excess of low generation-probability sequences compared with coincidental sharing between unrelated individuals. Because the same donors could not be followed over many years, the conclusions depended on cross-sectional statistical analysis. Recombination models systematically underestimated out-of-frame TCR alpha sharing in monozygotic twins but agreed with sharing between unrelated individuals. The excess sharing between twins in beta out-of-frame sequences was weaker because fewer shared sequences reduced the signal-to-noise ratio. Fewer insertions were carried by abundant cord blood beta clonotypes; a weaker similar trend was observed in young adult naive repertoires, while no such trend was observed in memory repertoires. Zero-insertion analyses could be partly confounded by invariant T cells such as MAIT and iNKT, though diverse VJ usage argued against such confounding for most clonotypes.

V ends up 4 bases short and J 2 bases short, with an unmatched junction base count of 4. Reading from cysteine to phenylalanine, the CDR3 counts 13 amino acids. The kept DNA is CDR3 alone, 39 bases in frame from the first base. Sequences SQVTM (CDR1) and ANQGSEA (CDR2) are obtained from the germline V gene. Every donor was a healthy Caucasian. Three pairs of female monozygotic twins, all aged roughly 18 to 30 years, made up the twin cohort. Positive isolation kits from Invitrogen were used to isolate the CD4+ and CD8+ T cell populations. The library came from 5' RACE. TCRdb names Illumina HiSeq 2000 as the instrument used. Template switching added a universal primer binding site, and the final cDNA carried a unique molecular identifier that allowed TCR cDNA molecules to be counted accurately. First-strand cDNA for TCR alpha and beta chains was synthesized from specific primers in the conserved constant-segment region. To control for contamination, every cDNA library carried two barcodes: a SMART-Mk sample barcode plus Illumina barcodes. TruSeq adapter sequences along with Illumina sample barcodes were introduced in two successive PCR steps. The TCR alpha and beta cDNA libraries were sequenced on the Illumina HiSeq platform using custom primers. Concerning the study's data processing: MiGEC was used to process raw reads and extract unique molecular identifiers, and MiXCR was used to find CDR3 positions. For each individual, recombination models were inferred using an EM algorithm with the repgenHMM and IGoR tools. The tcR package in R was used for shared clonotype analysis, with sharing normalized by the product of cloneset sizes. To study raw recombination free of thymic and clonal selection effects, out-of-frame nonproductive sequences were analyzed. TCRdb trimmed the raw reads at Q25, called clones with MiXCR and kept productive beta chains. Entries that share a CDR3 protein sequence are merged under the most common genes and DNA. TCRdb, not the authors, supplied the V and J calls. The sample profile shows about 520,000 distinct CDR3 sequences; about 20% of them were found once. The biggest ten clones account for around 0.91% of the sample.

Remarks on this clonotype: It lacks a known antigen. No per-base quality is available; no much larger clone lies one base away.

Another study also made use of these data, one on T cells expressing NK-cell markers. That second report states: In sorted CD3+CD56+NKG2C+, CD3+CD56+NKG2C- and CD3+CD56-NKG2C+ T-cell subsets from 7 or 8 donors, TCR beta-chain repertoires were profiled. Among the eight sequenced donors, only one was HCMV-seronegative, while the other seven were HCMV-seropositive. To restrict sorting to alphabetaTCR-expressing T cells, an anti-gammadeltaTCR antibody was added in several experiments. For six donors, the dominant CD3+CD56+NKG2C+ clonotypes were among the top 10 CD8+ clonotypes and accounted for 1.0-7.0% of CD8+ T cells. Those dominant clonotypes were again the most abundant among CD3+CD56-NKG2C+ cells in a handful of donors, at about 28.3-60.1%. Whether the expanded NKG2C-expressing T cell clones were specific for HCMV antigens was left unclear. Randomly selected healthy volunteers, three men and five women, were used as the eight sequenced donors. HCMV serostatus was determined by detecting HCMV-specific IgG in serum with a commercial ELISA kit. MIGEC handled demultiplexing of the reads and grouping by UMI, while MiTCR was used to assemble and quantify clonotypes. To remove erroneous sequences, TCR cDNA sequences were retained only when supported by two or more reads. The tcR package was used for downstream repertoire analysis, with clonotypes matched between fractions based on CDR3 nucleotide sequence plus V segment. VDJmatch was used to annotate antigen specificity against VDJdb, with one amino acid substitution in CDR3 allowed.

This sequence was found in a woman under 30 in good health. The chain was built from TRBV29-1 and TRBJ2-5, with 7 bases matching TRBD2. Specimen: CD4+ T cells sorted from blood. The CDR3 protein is CSVASSGQETQYF. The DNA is TGCAGCGTTGCCTCTAGCGGACAAGAGACCCAGTACTTC.